These 13 T cell receptor beta chains were sequenced from one sample in a study of regulatory T cells in long-lasting Graves disease. Both iRepertoire HTBI primers and Arm-PCR of CDR3 regions were used to build the TCR beta libraries. TCRdb processed the multiplex PCR reads anew with MiXCR; each CDR3 protein has one entry. The data show about 660,000 distinct CDR3 sequences, around 30% seen once. Time point reported: persistent/refractory GD, antithyroid drugs over 5 years with positive TRAb. RNA from PBMCs was the source of the TCR library. The specimen comprised peripheral blood mononuclear cells (PBMCs), sampled when the disease was refractory, from a patient treated with antithyroid drugs. Receptor source: a female donor with Graves disease.

The chain links TRBV29-1 to TRBJ2-7; 9 nucleotides line up with TRBD2. This CDR3 comprises 13 residues. V dropped 6 bases and J dropped 1; count of bases not matched to a gene: 4. Germline CDR1 is SQVTM and CDR2 is ANQGSEA. CDR3 sequence: CSVLAGSSYEQYF. The CDR3 DNA reads TGCAGCGTCCTAGCGGGATCGTCCTACGAGCAGTACTTC.

This clonotype was detected a few times. The V call is TRBV12-3 or TRBV12-4, the J call TRBJ2-4; D possibly corresponds to TRBD2 (6 bases). The CDR3 contains 16 residues. With 6 bases removed from V and 10 bases from J, the gap between germline ends came to 25 bases. The CDR3 coding sequence is TGTGCCAGCAGCCCCGGGGTAGGAGGGCAAACCGGGATTCAGTACTTC. It translates to CASSPGVGGQTGIQYF.

This chain joins TRBV5-4 and TRBJ1-4; D perhaps matches TRBD1 (5 bases). V was cut by 1 base and J by 10 bases, with 11 bases left in between. The CDR3 extends over 13 amino acids. Germline V gene lookup returns CDR1 SGHNT and CDR2 YYREEE (reference sequence). CDR3 DNA: TGTGCCAGCAGCTTGAGTGGGGGGGGAAAACTGTTTTTT. This gives the protein CASSLSGGGKLFF.

This clonotype was found a few times. This chain uses TRBV19 with TRBJ2-5; tentatively, D is TRBD1 or TRBD2 (5 bases each). Looked up from germline, CDR1 is LNHDA and CDR2 is SQIVND (reference sequence). V lost 3 bases and J 1 base, leaving 15 bases between the germline ends. CDR3 length: 16 amino acids. In DNA, the CDR3 is TGTGCCAGTAGTATTGGGACCGCCTCGGTCCAAGAGACCCAGTACTTC. Its protein product is CASSIGTASVQETQYF.

This clonotype was counted between two and nine times. The chain carries TRBV20-1 and TRBJ2-1; no reliable D call. The CDR3 totals 11 residues. V was clipped by 6 bases and J by 10 bases, with 13 bases between them. Germline CDR1 and CDR2: DFQATT and SNEGSKA (reference sequence). The CDR3 DNA reads TGCAGTGCCCCTTCCCCTAACGAGCAGTTCTTC. Translated, it gives CSAPSPNEQFF.

This clonotype was counted only a few times. This rearrangement joins TRBV11-2 to TRBJ2-7, with D possibly being TRBD2 (6 bases). Germline V gene data show CDR1 as SGHAT and CDR2 as FQNNGV. V was shortened by 1 base and J by 4 bases, with 20 bases between the two germline ends. The CDR3 has 17 amino acids. Here the CDR3 reads CASSLGRDSNTIYEQYF. In DNA form, the CDR3 reads TGTGCCAGCAGCTTAGGTCGGGACTCGAACACAATATACGAGCAGTACTTC.

The gene calls are TRBV29-1 and TRBJ1-1, with D possibly being TRBD1 (5 bases). CDR3 length equals 12 residues. Trimming pared 8 bases from V and 12 bases from J, leaving 22 bases between. Germline V gives CDR1 SQVTM, CDR2 ANQGSEA. This CDR3 reads CSLTHDQGITFF. CDR3 sequence (DNA): TGCAGCCTAACTCATGATCAGGGTATAACTTTCTTT.

Of note for this clonotype: This likely stems from a read error, as it lies one base from a far larger clone. V usage is TRBV28 and J usage is TRBJ1-2; 7 bases are shared with TRBD1. With V trimmed by 8 bases and J by 4 bases, 4 bases remained unmatched. The CDR3 totals 12 residues. Germline lookup yields CDR1 MDHEN and CDR2 SYDVKM. CDR3 nucleotides: TGTGCCAGCGGTGACAGGGTCTATGGCTACACCTTC. Translation: CASGDRVYGYTF.

This chain links TRBV5-1 with TRBJ2-7; no definite D call. Trimming left V 2 bases short and J 0 bases short, with 9 bases between. CDR1 SGHRS and CDR2 YFSETQ come from the germline V gene. This CDR3 has 14 amino acids. CDR3 bases: TGCGCCAGCAGCTTTGGACGGAGCTCCTACGAGCAGTACTTC. Amino acid sequence: CASSFGRSSYEQYF.

This clonotype was seen a few times. The chain joins TRBV13 to TRBJ2-7; D possibly corresponds to TRBD1 (6 bases). V was clipped by 3 bases and J by 4 bases, with 10 bases between them. The CDR3 contains 13 residues. Per germline, CDR1 PRHDT and CDR2 FYEKMQ (reference sequence). The CDR3 nucleotides read TGTGCCAGCAGCTTTACACAGGGTTACGAGCAGTACTTC. This encodes CASSFTQGYEQYF.

In this sample, this clonotype turned up many times. V and J are TRBV2 and TRBJ2-7; D perhaps matches TRBD2 (6 bases). Trimming cost V 4 bases and J 6 bases, with 16 bases left between them. Per germline, CDR1 SNHLY and CDR2 FYNNEI. The CDR3 extends over 14 amino acids. CDR3 bases: TGTGCCAGCAGTGCGGACTACATTAGGTCCGAGCAGTACTTC. Encoded protein: CASSADYIRSEQYF.

The chain has TRBV6-5 and TRBJ2-7; D is unclear. Germline V lookup: CDR1 MNHEY, CDR2 SVGAGI. The CDR3 runs 14 residues. Trimming left V 2 bases short and J 2 bases short, with 10 bases between. The CDR3: CASSYRTTTYEQYF. The CDR3 region has the DNA TGTGCCAGCAGTTACCGCACGACGACCTACGAGCAGTACTTC.

V usage is TRBV12-3 or TRBV12-4 and J usage is TRBJ1-3; D not resolved. The CDR3 spans 17 residues. V lost 1 base and J 3 bases, leaving 16 bases between the germline ends. In nucleotides, the CDR3 is TGTGCCAGCAGTTTAGGCAGCAGGCGGGTTCTTGGAAACACCATATATTTT. Encoded protein: CASSLGSRRVLGNTIYF.